The rows below give T cell receptor beta chains drawn from one sample of a study of regulatory T cells in long-lasting Graves disease. Via MiXCR, TCRdb re-called the multiplex PCR reads, giving one row per CDR3 protein. Of approximately 480,000 distinct CDR3 sequences listed, 15% to 20% are singletons. These data were also reused for a study on T cells in Graves' hyperthyroidism and ophthalmopathy.

Sample: peripheral blood mononuclear cells (PBMCs), taken at new diagnosis, from a patient treated with antithyroid drugs. The receptor set was obtained from a man aged 35 to 55 with Graves disease. Both conserved end residues are trimmed from each CDR3. A D gene is named only where the DNA matches it firmly.

.,TRBJ2-1,TRBV27,ASSFSSGYSYIYNEQF
TRBD1,TRBJ1-2,TRBV5-1,ASSLEQTGVYGYT
.,TRBJ1-3,TRBV6-1,ASRRTIQDEGNTIY
.,TRBJ1-6,TRBV7-3,ASSLDTAYNSPLH
.,TRBJ1-1,TRBV18,ASSPQKVGGNTEAF
TRBD1,TRBJ1-3,TRBV7-3,ASSPLRGQTGNTIY
.,TRBJ1-2,TRBV12-3/TRBV12-4,ASSLRRIYGCT
.,TRBJ1-5,TRBV18,ASSVQGYGNQPQH
.,TRBJ1-2,TRBV28,ASSRHGTVNYGYT
.,TRBJ2-1,TRBV3-1,ASSQEIGEQF
.,TRBJ2-7,TRBV24-1,ATSDLIAGTAIYEQY
TRBD1,TRBJ2-7,TRBV18,ASSTGQGAVDEQY
TRBD1,TRBJ2-7,TRBV20-1,SAARDRVRAAYEQY